The 26 T cell receptor beta chains below come from one sample, sequenced in a study of radiotherapy plus CTLA-4 blockade in lung cancer. Measured with immunoSEQ multiplex PCR; TCRdb has only the in-frame clones, and not every one. The data contain tens of thousands of clones, 65% to 85% of them seen just once; the ten biggest clones take up 2.5% to 3.5%. Here the sequenced sample was peripheral blood, taken from a patient treated with radiotherapy plus ipilimumab. The receptors stem from a human donor with non-small cell lung cancer who had a partial response to radiotherapy plus ipilimumab.

The chain has TRBV5-6 and TRBJ1-5; D gene ambiguous. Between the trimmed V and J ends, which lost 4 bases and 3 bases, there was a span of 11 bases. The CDR3 has 14 amino acids. CDR1 and CDR2 (germline): SGHDT, YYEEEE. The CDR3 reads CASSGWSHNQPQHF. As DNA, the CDR3 is TGTGCCAGCAGCGGCTGGTCTCACAATCAGCCCCAGCATTTT.

Concerning this clone: A read error may produce the germline difference seen at one junction end. The J gene is TRBJ2-7, the V gene TRBV7-8; 11 positions agree with TRBD1. The CDR3 is made up of 16 amino acids. Germline CDR1 SGHVS, CDR2 FQNEAQ. This chain's CDR3 is CANSLGAGQGAYEQYF. As DNA, the CDR3 is TGTGCCAACAGCTTAGGGGCGGGACAGGGGGCCTACGAGCAGTACTTC.

V usage is TRBV28 and J usage is TRBJ1-2, with TRBD1 matching 10 bases. The CDR3 runs to 14 residues. The germline CDR1 and CDR2 sequences are MDHEN and SYDVKM. Losses at the gene ends were 4 bases for V and 5 bases for J; bases not matched to a gene: 4. CDR3 sequence reads: CASSSGQGLYGYTF. Written as DNA, the CDR3 is TGTGCCAGCAGTTCGGGACAGGGGCTGTATGGCTACACCTTC.

The chain recombines TRBV28 with TRBJ2-7; TRBD1 aligns across 9 bases. CDR1 is MDHEN, CDR2 SYDVKM, per germline. V was clipped by 5 bases and J by 5 bases; unmatched bases: 10. This CDR3 region has 15 residues. The CDR3: CASSQNRGRKDEQYF. CDR3 DNA: TGTGCCAGCAGTCAAAACAGGGGGCGCAAGGACGAGCAGTACTTC.

This chain joins TRBV29-1 and TRBJ2-3, with D perhaps TRBD2 (5 bases). With 4 bases removed from V and 5 bases from J, the gap between germline ends came to 13 bases. Germline V gene lookup returns CDR1 SQVTM and CDR2 ANQGSEA. This CDR3 comprises 13 residues. CDR3 loop: CSVGGLGGDTQYF. The CDR3 DNA reads TGCAGCGTTGGTGGGCTAGGAGGAGATACGCAGTATTTT.

This clone was found a few times. This chain links TRBV28 with TRBJ1-6, with 8 bases matching TRBD1. This CDR3 has 15 amino acids. Germline CDR1 MDHEN, CDR2 SYDVKM. V was clipped by 6 bases and J by 9 bases; unmatched bases: 10. CDR3 in DNA: TGTGCCAGCAGCACTAGGACAGGGAGGGTTTCACCCCTCCACTTT. As protein: CASSTRTGRVSPLHF. The full variable domain, rest sourced from reference TRBV28 and TRBJ1-6, is DVKVTQSSRYLVKRTGEKVFLECVQDMDHENMFWYRQDPGLGLRLIYFSYDVKMKEKGDIPEGYSVSREKKERFSLILESASTNQTSMYLCASSTRTGRVSPLHFGNGTRLTVT.

The V gene is TRBV2, the J gene TRBJ1-5; D uncertain. Germline values: CDR1 SNHLY, CDR2 FYNNEI. The V and J ends lost 0 bases and 5 bases respectively, with 8 bases between them. The CDR3 contains 14 residues. The CDR3 DNA sequence: TGTGCCAGCAGTGAAGCGCTTCACTATCAGCCCCAGCATTTT. This sequence encodes CASSEALHYQPQHF.

The chain links TRBV7-2 to TRBJ2-3; TRBD1 matches at 7 bases. The CDR3 extends over 16 amino acids. The ends lost 1 base at V and 3 bases at J; junction bases unmatched: 7. CDR1 is SGHTA, CDR2 FQGNSA, per germline. The DNA of the CDR3 is TGTGCCAGCAGCTTAGACGGGCAGGGGGTAACAGATACGCAGTATTTT. Its protein is CASSLDGQGVTDTQYF.

This sequence joins TRBV7-2 and TRBJ2-5, with a weak D call TRBD2 (6 bases). Germline-derived CDR1 and CDR2 are SGHTA and FQGNSA. This CDR3 is built from 15 residues. The germline V and J ends were trimmed by 1 base and 5 bases, with 14 bases remaining between them. CDR3 in amino acids: CASSLGGATSETQYF. In DNA form, the CDR3 reads TGTGCCAGCAGCTTAGGCGGGGCCACGAGTGAGACCCAGTACTTC.

The chain couples TRBV30 to TRBJ2-7; maybe TRBD1 (7 bases). Germline V lookup: CDR1 GTSNPN, CDR2 SVGIG (reference sequence). Trimming stripped 0 bases from V and 5 bases from J, with 8 bases between. The CDR3 loop spans 12 amino acids. CDR3 coding DNA: TGTGCCTGGAGTGTCAGGGGGGACGAGCAGTACTTC. This gives the protein CAWSVRGDEQYF.

The chain has TRBV6-5 and TRBJ1-2, with 9 bases lining up with TRBD1. This CDR3 comprises 15 residues. Germline V CDR1 and CDR2: MNHEY, SVGAGI. V shed 3 bases, J shed 3 bases, and the junction held 5 bases outside the gene matches. The DNA of the CDR3 is TGTGCCAGCAGTTATGGGACAGGGAGGCACTATGGCTACACCTTC. This gives the protein CASSYGTGRHYGYTF.

V is TRBV19 and J is TRBJ1-5; 11 bases are a match to TRBD1. V shed 3 bases, J shed 4 bases, and the junction held 5 bases outside the gene matches. Germline lookup yields CDR1 LNHDA and CDR2 SQIVND (reference sequence). The CDR3 loop spans 16 amino acids. CDR3 nucleotides: TGTGCCAGTAGTATTGGCGGACAGGGGGCGAATCAGCCCCAGCATTTT. Translating gives CASSIGGQGANQPQHF.

On this clone: One junction end disagrees with the germline gene, perhaps due to a read error. The chain employs TRBV7-8 and TRBJ2-2; TRBD1 is a possible D gene (6 bases). Germline loops: CDR1 SGHVS, CDR2 FQNEAQ. The CDR3 runs to 16 residues. CDR3 bases: TGTGCCAGCAGCTCGATACAGGGTTTGGGCACCGGGGAGCTGTCTTTT. Translation gives CASSSIQGLGTGELSF.

The chain links TRBV5-6 to TRBJ2-3, with a weak D call TRBD1 (6 bases). Germline V lookup: CDR1 SGHDT, CDR2 YYEEEE. Trimming cost V 2 bases and J 5 bases, with 18 bases left between them. The CDR3 is 16 residues long. The CDR3 DNA sequence: TGTGCCAGCAGCTTAGGAGTGACAGGTTATGGAGATACGCAGTATTTT. Residues: CASSLGVTGYGDTQYF.

V usage is TRBV7-3 and J usage is TRBJ2-1; unclear D gene. Germline values: CDR1 SGHTA, CDR2 FQGTGA. V shed 2 bases and J shed 8 bases, with 7 bases lying between them. The CDR3 consists of 12 residues. The chain's CDR3 is CASSLGGDEQFF. CDR3 sequence (DNA): TGTGCCAGCAGCTTAGGCGGTGATGAGCAGTTCTTC.

The V and J genes are TRBV2 and TRBJ2-7, with 8 bases identical to TRBD1. V lost 4 bases to trimming and J lost 4 bases; unmatched junction nucleotides: 3. This CDR3 is built from 13 residues. The V gene's germline CDR1 is SNHLY and CDR2 FYNNEI. CDR3 sequence (DNA): TGTGCCAGCAGTGTAGGACAGGGATACGAGCAGTACTTC. Amino acids: CASSVGQGYEQYF.

The J gene is TRBJ1-1, the V gene TRBV29-1; D gene ambiguous. Germline CDR1 reads SQVTM; CDR2 reads ANQGSEA. This CDR3 is 13 amino acids long. With 4 bases removed from V and 6 bases from J, the gap between germline ends came to 15 bases. The CDR3 DNA reads TGCAGCGTTGGGAGGGCCGGCGACCCTGAAGCTTTCTTT. This encodes CSVGRAGDPEAFF.

This clone was seen once. The chain links TRBV7-3 to TRBJ2-5, with D perhaps matching TRBD1 (6 bases). CDR3 size: 14 residues. V shed 0 bases and J shed 4 bases, with 9 bases lying between them. Germline V gives CDR1 SGHTA, CDR2 FQGTGA. Written as DNA, the CDR3 is TGTGCCAGCAGCTTAACGGCAGGGGTAGAGACCCAGTACTTC. Amino acids: CASSLTAGVETQYF.

The rearrangement links TRBV6-4 to TRBJ1-2; tentative D call: TRBD1 (6 bases). V lost 9 bases and J 3 bases, leaving 26 bases between the germline ends. This CDR3 comprises 17 residues. CDR1 MRHNA and CDR2 SNTAGT come from the germline V gene. CDR3 DNA: TGTGCCAGTACTGGGGGCCCCTATTACACCTTTCACTATGGCTACACCTTC. Translated: CASTGGPYYTFHYGYTF.

The chain recombines TRBV25-1 with TRBJ1-5; D is uncertain. In germline, CDR1 is MGHDK, CDR2 SYGVNS. CDR3 size: 12 residues. Deletions cut 8 bases from V and 2 bases from J, with 7 bases between. CDR3 sequence: CASSVGNQPQHF. For the CDR3, the DNA is TGTGCCAGCTCGGTGGGCAATCAGCCCCAGCATTTT.

V gene TRBV7-9 combines with J gene TRBJ2-1; 13 bases line up with TRBD2. The ends lost 6 bases at V and 6 bases at J; junction bases unmatched: 2. Germline CDR1 reads SEHNR; CDR2 reads FQNEAQ (reference sequence). The CDR3 totals 14 residues. The CDR3 sequence: CASRTSGGVNEQFF. In nucleotides, the CDR3 is TGTGCCAGCAGAACTAGCGGGGGGGTCAATGAGCAGTTCTTC.

The rearrangement uses TRBV5-4 and TRBJ2-1, with 8 bases aligning to TRBD2. The CDR3 covers 15 residues. Per germline, CDR1 SGHNT and CDR2 YYREEE (reference sequence). The V segment lost 4 bases and the J segment 4 bases; nucleotides outside the gene matches: 7. CDR3 protein: CASSPTSGTYNEQFF. CDR3 sequence (DNA): TGTGCCAGCAGCCCAACTAGCGGAACTTACAATGAGCAGTTCTTC.

V gene TRBV19 combines with J gene TRBJ2-7, with TRBD1 matching 8 bases. Germline trimming cut 9 bases from V and 5 bases from J; bases unmatched to any gene: 6. This CDR3 contains 12 residues. Germline CDR1 and CDR2: LNHDA and SQIVND (reference sequence). Written as DNA, the CDR3 is TGTGCCAGCAAATCAGGGGGCCACGAGCAGTACTTC. This sequence encodes CASKSGGHEQYF.

V is TRBV10-3 and J is TRBJ1-5; unclear D gene. In germline, CDR1 is ENHRY, CDR2 SYGVKD. V lost 3 bases and J lost 0, with 9 bases in between. The length of the CDR3 is 15 residues. The CDR3 loop is CAISDGGYSNQPQHF. CDR3 coding DNA: TGTGCCATCAGTGACGGAGGCTATAGCAATCAGCCCCAGCATTTT.

With regard to this clone: Other nucleotide sequences from this sample produce the same CDR3. The CDR3 DNA is TGTGCCAGCAGTTTAGGGGGACAGGGGGGCACTGAAGCTTTCTTT. It encodes CASSLGGQGGTEAFF. The chain employs TRBV28 and TRBJ1-1, with 11 bases identical to TRBD1. The CDR3 consists of 15 residues. V shed 2 bases, J shed 4 bases, and the junction held 3 bases outside the gene matches. Germline V gives CDR1 MDHEN, CDR2 SYDVKM.

This clone appeared a single time. The chain uses TRBV7-8 and TRBJ2-5, with 7 bases identical to TRBD2. The germline V gene has CDR1 SGHVS and CDR2 FQNEAQ. J lost 0 bases, V lost 5 bases, and 9 bases had no gene match. This CDR3 spans 16 amino acids. As DNA, the CDR3 is TGTGCCAGCAGCCCCCTCCCAGCGGGGAACCAAGAGACCCAGTACTTC. It is translated as CASSPLPAGNQETQYF.